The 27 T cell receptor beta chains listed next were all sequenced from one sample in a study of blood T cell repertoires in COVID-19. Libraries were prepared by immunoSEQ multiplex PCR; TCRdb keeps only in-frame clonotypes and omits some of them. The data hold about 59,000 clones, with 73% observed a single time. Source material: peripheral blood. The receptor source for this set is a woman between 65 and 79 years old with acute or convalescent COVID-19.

The CDR3 coding sequence is TGTGCCAGCAGTTATTGGGGACGGGACTCCAACGGCTACACCTTC. Amino acid sequence: CASSYWGRDSNGYTF. This sequence joins TRBV27 and TRBJ1-2; maybe TRBD1 (5 bases). The CDR3 spans 15 residues. CDR1 and CDR2 (germline): MNHEY, SMNVEV (reference sequence). The V gene lost 4 bases and the J gene lost 8 bases, with 20 bases spanning the gap.

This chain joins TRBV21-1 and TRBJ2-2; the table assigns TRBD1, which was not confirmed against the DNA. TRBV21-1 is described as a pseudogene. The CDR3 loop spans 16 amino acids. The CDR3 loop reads CASSKVGDMDTGELFF. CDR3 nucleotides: TGTGCCAGCAGCAAAGTTGGGGACATGGACACCGGGGAGCTGTTTTTT.

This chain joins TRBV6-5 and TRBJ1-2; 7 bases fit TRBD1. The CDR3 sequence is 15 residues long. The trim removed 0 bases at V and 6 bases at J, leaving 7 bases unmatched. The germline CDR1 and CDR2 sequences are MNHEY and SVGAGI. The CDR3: CASSYSRGGADGYTF. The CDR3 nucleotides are TGTGCCAGCAGTTACTCGAGAGGGGGCGCGGATGGCTACACCTTC.

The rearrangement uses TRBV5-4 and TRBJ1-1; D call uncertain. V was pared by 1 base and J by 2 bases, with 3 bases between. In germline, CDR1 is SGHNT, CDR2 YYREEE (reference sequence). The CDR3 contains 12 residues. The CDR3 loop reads CASSLLNTEAFF. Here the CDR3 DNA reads TGTGCCAGCAGCTTGTTAAACACTGAAGCTTTCTTT.

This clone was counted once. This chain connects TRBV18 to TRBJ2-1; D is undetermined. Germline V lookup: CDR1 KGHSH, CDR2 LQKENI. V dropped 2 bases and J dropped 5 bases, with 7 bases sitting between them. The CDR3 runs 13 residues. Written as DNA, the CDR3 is TGTGCCAGCTCACCAATTGTAGACAATGAGCAGTTCTTC. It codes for CASSPIVDNEQFF.

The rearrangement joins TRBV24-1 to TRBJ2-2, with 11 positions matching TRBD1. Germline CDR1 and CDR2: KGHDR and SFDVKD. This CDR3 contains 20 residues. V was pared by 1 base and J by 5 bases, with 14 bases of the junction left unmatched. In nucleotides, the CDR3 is TGTGCCACCAGTGATTTTACGGGTTGGACAGGGGGCGATCGGACCGGGGAGCTGTTTTTT. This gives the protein CATSDFTGWTGGDRTGELFF.

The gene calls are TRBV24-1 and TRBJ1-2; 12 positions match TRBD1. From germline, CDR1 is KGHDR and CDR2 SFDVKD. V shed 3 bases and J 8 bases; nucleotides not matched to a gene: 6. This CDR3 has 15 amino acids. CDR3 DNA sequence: TGTGCCACCAGTGATCAACGGGACAGGGGGCAAGGCTACACCTTC. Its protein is CATSDQRDRGQGYTF.

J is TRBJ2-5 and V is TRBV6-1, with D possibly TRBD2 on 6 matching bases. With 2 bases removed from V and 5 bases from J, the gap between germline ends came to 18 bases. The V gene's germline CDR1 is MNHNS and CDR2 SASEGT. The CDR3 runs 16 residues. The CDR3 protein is CASSELEGAPGETQYF. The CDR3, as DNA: TGTGCCAGCAGTGAATTGGAGGGCGCCCCGGGGGAGACCCAGTACTTC.

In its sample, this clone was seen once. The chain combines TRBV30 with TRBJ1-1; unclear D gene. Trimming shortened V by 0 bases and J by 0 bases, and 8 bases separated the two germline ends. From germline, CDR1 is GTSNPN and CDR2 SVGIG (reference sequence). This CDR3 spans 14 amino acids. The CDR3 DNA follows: TGTGCCTGGAGTGTACTGGTTTTGAACACTGAAGCTTTCTTT. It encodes CAWSVLVLNTEAFF.

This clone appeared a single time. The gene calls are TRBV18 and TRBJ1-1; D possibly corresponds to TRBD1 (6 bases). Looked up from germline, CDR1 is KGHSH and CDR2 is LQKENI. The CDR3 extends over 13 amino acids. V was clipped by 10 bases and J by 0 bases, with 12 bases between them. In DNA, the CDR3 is TGTGCCACTATGGGGGCTTTGAACACTGAAGCTTTCTTT. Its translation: CATMGALNTEAFF.

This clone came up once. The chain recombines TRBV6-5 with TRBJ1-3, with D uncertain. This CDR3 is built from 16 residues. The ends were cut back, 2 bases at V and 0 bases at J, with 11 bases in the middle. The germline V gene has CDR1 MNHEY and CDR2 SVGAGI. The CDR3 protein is CASSYGWQFSGNTIYF. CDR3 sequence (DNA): TGTGCCAGCAGTTACGGCTGGCAGTTCTCTGGAAACACCATATATTTT.

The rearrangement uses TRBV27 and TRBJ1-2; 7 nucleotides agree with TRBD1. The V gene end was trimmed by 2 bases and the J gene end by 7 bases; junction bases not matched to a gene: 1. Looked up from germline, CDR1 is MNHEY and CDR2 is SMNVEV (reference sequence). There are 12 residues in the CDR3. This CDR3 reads CASSLRGRGYTF. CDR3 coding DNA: TGTGCCAGCAGTTTAAGGGGGCGTGGCTACACCTTC.

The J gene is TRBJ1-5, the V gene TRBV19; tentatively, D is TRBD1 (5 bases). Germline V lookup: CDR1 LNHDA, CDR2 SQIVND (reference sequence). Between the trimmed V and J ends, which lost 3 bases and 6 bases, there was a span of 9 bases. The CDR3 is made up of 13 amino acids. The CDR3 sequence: CASSIGGSQPQHF. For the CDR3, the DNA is TGTGCCAGTAGTATCGGGGGGAGTCAGCCCCAGCATTTT.

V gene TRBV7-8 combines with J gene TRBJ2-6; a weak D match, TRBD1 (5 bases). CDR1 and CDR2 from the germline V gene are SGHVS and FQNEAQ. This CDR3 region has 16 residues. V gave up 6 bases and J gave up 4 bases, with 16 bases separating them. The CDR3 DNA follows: TGTGCCAGCAGGGGTGAAGGGGTAGCCGGGGCCAACGTCCTGACTTTC. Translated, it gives CASRGEGVAGANVLTF.

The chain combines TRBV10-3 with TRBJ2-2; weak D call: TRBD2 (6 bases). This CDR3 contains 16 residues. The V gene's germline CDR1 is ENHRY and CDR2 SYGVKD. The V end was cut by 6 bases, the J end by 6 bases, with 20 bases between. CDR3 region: CAISANSGLRAGELFF. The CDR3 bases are TGTGCCATCAGCGCAAATAGCGGTCTAAGGGCCGGGGAGCTGTTTTTT.

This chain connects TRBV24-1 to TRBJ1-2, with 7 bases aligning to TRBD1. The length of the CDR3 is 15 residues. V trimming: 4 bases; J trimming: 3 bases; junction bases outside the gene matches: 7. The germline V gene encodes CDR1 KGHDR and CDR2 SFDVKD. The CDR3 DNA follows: TGTGCCACCAGTGACCCCTCAACAGGGGACTATGGCTACACCTTC. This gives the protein CATSDPSTGDYGYTF.

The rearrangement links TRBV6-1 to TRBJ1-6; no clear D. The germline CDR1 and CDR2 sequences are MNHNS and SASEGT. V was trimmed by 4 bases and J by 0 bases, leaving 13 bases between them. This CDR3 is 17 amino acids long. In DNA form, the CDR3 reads TGTGCCAGCAGTGCAAACTTGGGGAGCTCCTATAATTCACCCCTCCACTTT. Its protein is CASSANLGSSYNSPLHF.

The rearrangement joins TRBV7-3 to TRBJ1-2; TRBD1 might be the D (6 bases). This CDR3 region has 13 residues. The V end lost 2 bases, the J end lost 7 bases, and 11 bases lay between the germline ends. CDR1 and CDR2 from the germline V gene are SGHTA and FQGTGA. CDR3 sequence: CASSLGRGTGYTF. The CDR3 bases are TGTGCCAGCAGCTTAGGGAGGGGGACTGGCTACACCTTC.

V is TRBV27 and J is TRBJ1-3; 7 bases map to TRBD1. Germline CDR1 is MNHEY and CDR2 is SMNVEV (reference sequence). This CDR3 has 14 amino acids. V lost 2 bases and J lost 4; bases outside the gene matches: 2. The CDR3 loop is CASSLRGQGNTIYF. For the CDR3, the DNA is TGTGCCAGCAGTTTAAGGGGGCAAGGAAACACCATATATTTT.

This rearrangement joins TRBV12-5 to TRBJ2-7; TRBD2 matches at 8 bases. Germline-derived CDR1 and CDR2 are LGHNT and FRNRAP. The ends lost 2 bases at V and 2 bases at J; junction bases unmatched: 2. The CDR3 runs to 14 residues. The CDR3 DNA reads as TGTGCTAGTGGTTTGTCGGGGGGGCCCTACGAGCAGTACGTC. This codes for CASGLSGGPYEQYV.

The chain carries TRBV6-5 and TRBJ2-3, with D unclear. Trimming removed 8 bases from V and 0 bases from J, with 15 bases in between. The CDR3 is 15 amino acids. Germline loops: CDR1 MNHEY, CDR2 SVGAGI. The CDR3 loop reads CASGFMSVSTDTQYF. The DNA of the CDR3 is TGTGCCAGCGGCTTTATGAGCGTTAGCACAGATACGCAGTATTTT.

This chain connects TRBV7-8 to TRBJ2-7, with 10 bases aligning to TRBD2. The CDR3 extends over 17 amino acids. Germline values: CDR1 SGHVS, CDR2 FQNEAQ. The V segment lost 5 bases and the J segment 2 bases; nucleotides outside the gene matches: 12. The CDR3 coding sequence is TGTGCCAGCAGCCCACGTCCACTAGCGGGGCGTACCTACGAGCAGTACTTC. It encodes CASSPRPLAGRTYEQYF.

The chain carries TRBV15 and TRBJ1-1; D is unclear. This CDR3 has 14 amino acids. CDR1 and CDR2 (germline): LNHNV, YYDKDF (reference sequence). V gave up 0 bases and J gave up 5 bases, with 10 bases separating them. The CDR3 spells CATSRDRRYTEAFF. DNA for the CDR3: TGTGCCACCAGCAGAGATAGGAGGTATACTGAAGCTTTCTTT.

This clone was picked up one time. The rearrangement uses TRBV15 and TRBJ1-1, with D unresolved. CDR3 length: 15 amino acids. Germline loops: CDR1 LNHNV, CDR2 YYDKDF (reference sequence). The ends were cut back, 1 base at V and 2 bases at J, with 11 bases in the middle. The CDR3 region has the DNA TGTGCCACCAGCAGAGGAAGAACCACAAACACTGAAGCTTTCTTT. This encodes CATSRGRTTNTEAFF.

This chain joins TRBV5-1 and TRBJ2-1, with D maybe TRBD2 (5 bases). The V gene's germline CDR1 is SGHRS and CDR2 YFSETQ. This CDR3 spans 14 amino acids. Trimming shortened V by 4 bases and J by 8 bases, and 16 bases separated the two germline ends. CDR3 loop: CASSREIHRYEQFF. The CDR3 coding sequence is TGCGCCAGCAGCAGGGAGATCCATCGATATGAGCAGTTCTTC.

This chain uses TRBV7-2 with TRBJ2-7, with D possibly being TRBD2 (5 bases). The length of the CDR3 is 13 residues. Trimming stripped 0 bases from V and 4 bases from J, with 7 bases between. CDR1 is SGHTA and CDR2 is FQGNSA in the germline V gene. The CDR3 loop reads CASSLAGVYEQYV. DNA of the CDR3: TGTGCCAGCAGCTTAGCCGGGGTATACGAGCAGTACGTC.

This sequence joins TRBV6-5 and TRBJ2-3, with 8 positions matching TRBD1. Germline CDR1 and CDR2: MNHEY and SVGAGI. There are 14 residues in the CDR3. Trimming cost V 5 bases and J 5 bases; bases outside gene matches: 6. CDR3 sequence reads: CASSLTGDQDTQYF. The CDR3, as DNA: TGTGCCAGCAGTCTGACAGGGGATCAAGATACGCAGTATTTT.